The entry that follows covers one TCR beta chain sequence. Method: immunoSEQ multiplex PCR; TCRdb's copy keeps in-frame clones and lacks some. The sample carries tens of thousands of clones, 75% recorded once. This specimen comes from a study of radiotherapy plus CTLA-4 blockade in lung cancer. Trimming stripped 0 bases from V and 1 base from J, with 12 bases between. CDR1 and CDR2 (germline): LGHNA, YSLEER. This CDR3 comprises 17 residues. Here the sequenced sample was peripheral blood, taken from a patient treated with radiotherapy plus ipilimumab. The V call is TRBV4-3, the J call TRBJ2-2, with D possibly matching TRBD2 (5 bases). The source is a human donor with non-small cell lung cancer who had stable disease on radiotherapy plus ipilimumab. The CDR3 is CASSQDSASRNTGELFF. The CDR3 coding sequence is TGCGCCAGCAGCCAAGATTCGGCTAGCAGGAACACCGGGGAGCTGTTTTTT.